These 25 T cell receptor beta chains were sequenced from one sample in a study of blood T cell repertoires in COVID-19. Assay used: immunoSEQ multiplex PCR; TCRdb lists only in-frame clones, some missing. The sample comprises 200,000 to 250,000 clones, 85% to 90% of which are singletons, and roughly 3% rests with the top ten. Sequencing input: peripheral blood. The receptors were gathered from a man aged 25-45 years with COVID-19, enrolled during active disease.

The gene calls are TRBV27 and TRBJ1-4; D call uncertain. Germline V lookup: CDR1 MNHEY, CDR2 SMNVEV (reference sequence). The CDR3 contains 13 residues. V dropped 8 bases and J dropped 4 bases, with 11 bases sitting between them. CDR3 protein: CASSVRGNEKLFF. Written as DNA, the CDR3 is TGTGCCAGCTCGGTCCGTGGTAATGAAAAACTGTTTTTT.

This clone was recorded only once. This rearrangement joins TRBV27 to TRBJ1-6; D is undetermined. Looked up from germline, CDR1 is MNHEY and CDR2 is SMNVEV (reference sequence). Trimming stripped 3 bases from V and 0 bases from J, with 9 bases between. The CDR3 sequence is 16 residues long. The CDR3 sequence is CASSFSMSSYNSPLHF. CDR3 DNA: TGTGCCAGCAGTTTCTCGATGAGCTCCTATAATTCACCCCTCCACTTT.

J is TRBJ1-5 and V is TRBV5-6, with 10 nucleotides matching TRBD1. CDR1 is SGHDT, CDR2 YYEEEE, per germline. The CDR3 extends over 16 amino acids. The junction had 4 bases not matched to a gene; V was cut back by 4 bases and J by 0 bases. The CDR3 coding sequence is TGTGCCAGCAGCCCCGGGACAGGGGATAGCAATCAGCCCCAGCATTTT. Its translation is CASSPGTGDSNQPQHF.

This clone showed up just a few times. V and J are TRBV19 and TRBJ1-6; D uncertain. Trimming stripped 1 base from V and 7 bases from J, with 11 bases between. The CDR3 loop spans 15 amino acids. CDR1 and CDR2 from the germline V gene are LNHDA and SQIVND (reference sequence). CDR3 DNA sequence: TGTGCCAGTAGTATAGTTCGGCAGGTGAATTCACCCCTCCACTTT. It yields the protein CASSIVRQVNSPLHF.

Here the CDR3 DNA reads TGTGCCAGCAGCCCTCGACAGGGCTACGAGCAGTACTTC. As protein: CASSPRQGYEQYF. The chain links TRBV5-6 to TRBJ2-7, with 7 bases aligning to TRBD1. This CDR3 is built from 13 residues. Unmatched junction bases numbered 4, after V lost 4 bases and J lost 3 bases. Germline lookup yields CDR1 SGHDT and CDR2 YYEEEE.

The chain uses TRBV7-3 and TRBJ1-1, with D possibly matching TRBD1 (5 bases). The CDR3 contains 16 residues. V was cut by 0 bases and J by 3 bases, with 14 bases left in between. Germline values: CDR1 SGHTA, CDR2 FQGTGA. This CDR3 reads CASSLTPDSTDTEAFF. The CDR3 DNA follows: TGTGCCAGCAGCTTAACCCCTGACAGTACAGACACTGAAGCTTTCTTT.

CDR3 region: CASSSDRVVHHSNQPQHF. The CDR3 DNA reads as TGTGCCAGCAGCTCAGACAGGGTTGTCCATCATAGCAATCAGCCCCAGCATTTT. This chain joins TRBV7-9 and TRBJ1-5; 7 bases are a match to TRBD1. The trim removed 4 bases at V and 0 bases at J, leaving 12 bases unmatched. Germline CDR1 SEHNR, CDR2 FQNEAQ (reference sequence). This CDR3 is 18 amino acids long. The whole variable domain, remainder taken from reference TRBV7-9 and TRBJ1-5, is DTGVSQNPRHKITKRGQNVTFRCDPISEHNRLYWYRQTLGQGPEFLTYFQNEAQLEKSRLLSDRFSAERPKGSFSTLEIQRTEQGDSAMYLCASSSDRVVHHSNQPQHFGDGTRLSIL.

This chain joins TRBV30 and TRBJ2-3; D is possibly TRBD2 (6 bases). Per the germline V gene, CDR1 is GTSNPN and CDR2 is SVGIG (reference sequence). There are 15 residues in the CDR3. V lost 1 base to trimming and J lost 5 bases, with 16 bases between them. The CDR3 DNA reads TGTGCCTGGAGTGAATACGGGAGCTATGGAGATACGCAGTATTTT. This gives the protein CAWSEYGSYGDTQYF.

J is TRBJ2-3 and V is TRBV7-2; 7 positions agree with TRBD2. The V gene end was trimmed by 5 bases and the J gene end by 2 bases; junction bases not matched to a gene: 4. The germline CDR1 and CDR2 sequences are SGHTA and FQGNSA. The CDR3 is made up of 14 amino acids. DNA of the CDR3: TGTGCCAGCAGCCCCGGACTAGTCACAGATACGCAGTATTTT. Amino acid sequence: CASSPGLVTDTQYF. The full variable domain, rest sourced from reference TRBV7-2 and TRBJ2-3, is GAGVSQSPSNKVTEKGKDVELRCDPISGHTALYWYRQSLGQGLEFLIYFQGNSAPDKSGLPSDRFSAERTGGSVSTLTIQRTQQEDSAVYLCASSPGLVTDTQYFGPGTRLTVL.

The V call is TRBV19, the J call TRBJ1-1; D unresolved. This CDR3 region has 15 residues. Trimming stripped 4 bases from V and 2 bases from J, with 14 bases between. Per germline, CDR1 LNHDA and CDR2 SQIVND (reference sequence). In DNA, the CDR3 is TGTGCCAGTAGTACCCCCGGGGTGGGTAACACTGAAGCTTTCTTT. This gives the protein CASSTPGVGNTEAFF. Supplemented by reference TRBV19 and TRBJ1-1, the full variable domain reads DGGITQSPKYLFRKEGQNVTLSCEQNLNHDAMYWYRQDPGQGLRLIYYSQIVNDFQKGDIAEGYSVSREKKESFPLTVTSAQKNPTAFYLCASSTPGVGNTEAFFGQGTRLTVV.

CDR3 DNA: TGTGCCAGCAGCTTACTCCAGCGGGGGTTTAATTCTGGTGGATTGGCCAAAAACATTCAGTACTTC. It is translated as CASSLLQRGFNSGGLAKNIQYF. The V call is TRBV7-3, the J call TRBJ2-4; 8 bases fit TRBD2. V lost 2 bases and J lost 1; bases outside the gene matches: 22. CDR3 size: 22 residues. Per the germline V gene, CDR1 is SGHTA and CDR2 is FQGTGA.

This sequence joins TRBV18 and TRBJ1-1; the match to TRBD1 covers 7 bases. V lost 3 bases, J lost 3 bases, and 10 bases stayed unmatched. Germline V lookup: CDR1 KGHSH, CDR2 LQKENI. This CDR3 spans 16 amino acids. CDR3 protein: CASSPSLDRVDTEAFF. CDR3 bases: TGTGCCAGCTCACCCTCATTAGACAGGGTGGACACTGAAGCTTTCTTT. Together with reference TRBV18 and TRBJ1-1, the CDR3 gives the full variable domain: NAGVMQNPRHLVRRRGQEARLRCSPMKGHSHVYWYRQLPEEGLKFMVYLQKENIIDESGMPKERFSAEFPKEGPSILRIQQVVRGDSAAYFCASSPSLDRVDTEAFFGQGTRLTVV.

This chain uses TRBV19 with TRBJ2-1, with 9 bases that match TRBD1. The CDR3 is 17 residues long. Germline loops: CDR1 LNHDA, CDR2 SQIVND (reference sequence). V lost 0 bases to trimming and J lost 2 bases; unmatched junction nucleotides: 5. The CDR3, as DNA: TGTGCCAGTAGTATAGAAACCGGGACAGGGACCTACAATGAGCAGTTCTTC. This sequence encodes CASSIETGTGTYNEQFF.

This clone was detected only once. J is TRBJ2-1 and V is TRBV6-5, with D tentatively TRBD1 (5 bases). The CDR3 has 13 amino acids. Per germline, CDR1 MNHEY and CDR2 SVGAGI. Trimming left V 7 bases short and J 3 bases short, with 10 bases between. In DNA, the CDR3 is TGTGCCAGCAAGTTTGACAGCTACAATGAGCAGTTCTTC. This codes for CASKFDSYNEQFF.

This clone was seen just once. This sequence joins TRBV11-1 and TRBJ2-7; D is undetermined. CDR1 SGHAT and CDR2 FQDESV come from the germline V gene (reference sequence). The V gene lost 3 bases and the J gene lost 7 bases, with 16 bases spanning the gap. The CDR3 is made up of 14 amino acids. The CDR3 loop reads CASSFTDSVAEQYF. In DNA, the CDR3 is TGTGCCAGCAGCTTTACCGACTCTGTCGCGGAGCAGTACTTC.

The chain carries TRBV12-5 and TRBJ2-1; 15 bases fit TRBD2. This CDR3 has 18 residues. Trimming at V came to 6 bases and at J to 2 bases, leaving 8 bases not matched to a gene. Looked up from germline, CDR1 is LGHNT and CDR2 is FRNRAP. The CDR3 bases are TGTGCTAGTGGACCCGGACTAGCGGGGGGGTCCACCTACAATGAGCAGTTCTTC. Protein sequence: CASGPGLAGGSTYNEQFF.

The chain has TRBV4-2 and TRBJ2-2; TRBD2 matches at 12 bases. This CDR3 comprises 19 residues. V was pared by 0 bases and J by 0 bases, with 5 bases of the junction left unmatched. Looked up from germline, CDR1 is LGHNA and CDR2 is YNFKEQ. The chain's CDR3 is CASSQDRPSGGANTGELFF. The CDR3 DNA is TGTGCCAGCAGCCAAGACCGCCCTAGCGGGGGGGCGAACACCGGGGAGCTGTTTTTT.

The gene calls are TRBV3-1 (or the pseudogene TRBV3-2) and TRBJ1-6, with D possibly matching TRBD1 (5 bases). Trimming stripped 4 bases from V and 7 bases from J, with 14 bases between. Germline CDR1 is LGHDT and CDR2 is YNNKEL (reference sequence). This CDR3 region has 15 residues. The CDR3 region is CASSPDSHGNSPLHF. The CDR3 DNA follows: TGTGCCAGCAGCCCAGACAGCCACGGGAATTCACCCCTCCACTTT.

The V gene is TRBV20-1, the J gene TRBJ2-5; unclear D gene. In germline, CDR1 is DFQATT, CDR2 SNEGSKA (reference sequence). Trimming pared 3 bases from V and 3 bases from J, leaving 5 bases between. The CDR3 is made up of 11 amino acids. The CDR3 loop is CSASEKETQYF. CDR3 DNA: TGCAGTGCTAGCGAGAAAGAGACCCAGTACTTC.

J is TRBJ2-5 and V is TRBV24-1, with D unclear. Looked up from germline, CDR1 is KGHDR and CDR2 is SFDVKD. The V gene lost 1 base and the J gene lost 1 base, with 6 bases spanning the gap. This CDR3 comprises 14 residues. CDR3 nucleotide sequence: TGTGCCACCAGTGATTTTACGAGCCAAGAGACCCAGTACTTC. This encodes CATSDFTSQETQYF.

V usage is TRBV6-5 and J usage is TRBJ2-1; 8 bases map to TRBD1. The germline CDR1 and CDR2 sequences are MNHEY and SVGAGI. The V segment lost 2 bases and the J segment 9 bases; nucleotides outside the gene matches: 3. The CDR3 is 13 amino acids. CDR3 loop: CASSYTQGGEQFF. The CDR3 DNA reads as TGTGCCAGCAGTTACACACAGGGGGGTGAGCAGTTCTTC.

V is TRBV6-5 and J is TRBJ2-1; 13 nucleotides align to TRBD2. After removal of 7 bases from V and 6 bases from J, the junction contained 3 bases not matched to a gene. Germline CDR1 is MNHEY and CDR2 is SVGAGI. CDR3 size: 14 residues. Here the CDR3 reads CASKGLAGFNEQFF. Here the CDR3 DNA reads TGTGCCAGCAAGGGACTAGCGGGATTCAATGAGCAGTTCTTC.

The V gene is TRBV18, the J gene TRBJ1-2; 7 bases agree with TRBD1. V lost 0 bases to trimming and J lost 4 bases; unmatched junction nucleotides: 8. This CDR3 has 16 amino acids. CDR1 is KGHSH, CDR2 LQKENI, per germline. The chain's CDR3 is CASSPPLRQGSYGYTF. For the CDR3, the DNA is TGTGCCAGCTCACCACCGCTAAGACAGGGTAGCTATGGCTACACCTTC.

The DNA of the CDR3 is TGTGCCAGCAGCTTACGACAGGGGGCGTGGAATGAGCAGTTCTTC. Amino acids: CASSLRQGAWNEQFF. The genes are TRBV5-6 and TRBJ2-1, with 10 bases identical to TRBD1. CDR1 SGHDT and CDR2 YYEEEE come from the germline V gene. This CDR3 has 15 residues. J lost 7 bases, V lost 2 bases, and 6 bases had no gene match.

This clone came up once. The genes are TRBV6-1 and TRBJ2-1, with D unclear. V dropped 3 bases and J dropped 7 bases, with 13 bases sitting between them. The germline CDR1 and CDR2 sequences are MNHNS and SASEGT. The CDR3 has 14 residues. The CDR3: CASSDGPHGNEQFF. In DNA form, the CDR3 reads TGTGCCAGCAGTGATGGGCCCCATGGGAATGAGCAGTTCTTC.